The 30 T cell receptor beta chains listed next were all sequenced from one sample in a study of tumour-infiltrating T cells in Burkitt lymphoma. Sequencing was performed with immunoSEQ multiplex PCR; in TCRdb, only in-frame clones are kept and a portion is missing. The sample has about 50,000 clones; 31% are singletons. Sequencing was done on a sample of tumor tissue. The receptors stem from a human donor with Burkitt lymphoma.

This CDR3 is CSGLPGVADTQYF. CDR3 sequence (DNA): TGCAGCGGTCTACCGGGGGTTGCAGATACGCAGTATTTT. This chain links TRBV29-1 with TRBJ2-3, with D possibly TRBD2 on 6 matching bases. This CDR3 contains 13 residues. CDR1 and CDR2 from the germline V gene are SQVTM and ANQGSEA. Trimming shortened V by 7 bases and J by 4 bases, and 15 bases separated the two germline ends.

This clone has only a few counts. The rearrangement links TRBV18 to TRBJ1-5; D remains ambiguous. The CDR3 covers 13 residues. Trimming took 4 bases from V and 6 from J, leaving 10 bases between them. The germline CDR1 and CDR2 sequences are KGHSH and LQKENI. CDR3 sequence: CASSLHAVQPQHF. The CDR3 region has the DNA TGTGCCAGCTCACTCCATGCAGTTCAGCCCCAGCATTTT. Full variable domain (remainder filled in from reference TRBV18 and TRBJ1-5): NAGVMQNPRHLVRRRGQEARLRCSPMKGHSHVYWYRQLPEEGLKFMVYLQKENIIDESGMPKERFSAEFPKEGPSILRIQQVVRGDSAAYFCASSLHAVQPQHFGDGTRLSIL.

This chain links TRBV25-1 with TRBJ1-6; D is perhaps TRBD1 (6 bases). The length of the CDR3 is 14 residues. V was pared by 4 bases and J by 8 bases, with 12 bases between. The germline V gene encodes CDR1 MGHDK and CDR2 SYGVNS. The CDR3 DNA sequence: TGTGCCAGCAGTGCAGGACAGTTTTATTCACCCCTCCACTTT. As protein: CASSAGQFYSPLHF.

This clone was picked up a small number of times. The DNA for the CDR3 is TGTGCCAGCAGCTATTATCATTCACCGGCGTCCACCGGGGAGCTGTTTTTT. Translating gives CASSYYHSPASTGELFF. The chain joins TRBV7-9 to TRBJ2-2, with D unclear. The V end lost 4 bases, the J end lost 4 bases, and 19 bases lay between the germline ends. CDR1 is SEHNR and CDR2 is FQNEAQ in the germline V gene (reference sequence). The CDR3 totals 17 residues.

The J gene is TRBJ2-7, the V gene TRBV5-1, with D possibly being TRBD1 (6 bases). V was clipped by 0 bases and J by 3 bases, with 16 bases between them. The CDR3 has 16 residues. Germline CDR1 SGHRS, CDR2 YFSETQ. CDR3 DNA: TGCGCCAGCAGCTTGGGTTCATCGGACAGTCTCTACGAGCAGTACTTC. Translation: CASSLGSSDSLYEQYF.

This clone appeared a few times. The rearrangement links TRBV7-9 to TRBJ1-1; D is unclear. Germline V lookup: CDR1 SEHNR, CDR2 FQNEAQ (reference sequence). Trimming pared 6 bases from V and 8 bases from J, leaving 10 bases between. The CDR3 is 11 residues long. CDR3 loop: CASRFPPEAFF. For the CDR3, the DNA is TGTGCCAGCAGGTTTCCGCCAGAAGCTTTCTTT.

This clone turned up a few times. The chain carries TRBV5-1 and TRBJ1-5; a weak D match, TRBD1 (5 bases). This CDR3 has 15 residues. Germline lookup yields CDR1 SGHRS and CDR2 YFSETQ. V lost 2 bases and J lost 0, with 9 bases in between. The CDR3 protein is CASSLDSFSNQPQHF. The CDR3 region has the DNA TGCGCCAGCAGCTTAGACAGTTTTAGCAATCAGCCCCAGCATTTT.

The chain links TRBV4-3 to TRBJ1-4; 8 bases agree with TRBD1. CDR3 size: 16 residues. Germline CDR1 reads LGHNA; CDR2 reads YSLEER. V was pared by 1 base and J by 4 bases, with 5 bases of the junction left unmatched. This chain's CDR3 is CASSQAPGQVNEKLFF. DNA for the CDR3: TGCGCCAGCAGCCAAGCCCCGGGACAGGTTAATGAAAAACTGTTTTTT.

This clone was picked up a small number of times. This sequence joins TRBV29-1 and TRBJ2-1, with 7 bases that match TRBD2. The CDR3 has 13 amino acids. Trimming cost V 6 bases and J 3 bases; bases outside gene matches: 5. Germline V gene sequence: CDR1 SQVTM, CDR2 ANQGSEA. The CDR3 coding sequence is TGCAGCGTAGGCTCTAGCGGCTACAATGAGCAGTTCTTC. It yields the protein CSVGSSGYNEQFF.

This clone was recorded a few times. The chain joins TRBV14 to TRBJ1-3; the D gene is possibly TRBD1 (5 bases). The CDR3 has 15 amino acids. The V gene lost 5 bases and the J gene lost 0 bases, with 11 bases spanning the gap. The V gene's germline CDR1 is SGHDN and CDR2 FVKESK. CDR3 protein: CASSKAGNSGNTIYF. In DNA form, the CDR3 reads TGTGCCAGCAGCAAAGCAGGGAACTCTGGAAACACCATATATTTT.

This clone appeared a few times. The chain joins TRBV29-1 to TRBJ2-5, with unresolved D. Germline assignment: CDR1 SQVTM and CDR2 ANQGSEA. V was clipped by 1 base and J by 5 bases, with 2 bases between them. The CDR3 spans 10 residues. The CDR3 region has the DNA TGCAGCGTTGAAGTGGAGACCCAGTACTTC. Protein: CSVEVETQYF. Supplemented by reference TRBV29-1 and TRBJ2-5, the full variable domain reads SAVISQKPSRDICQRGTSLTIQCQVDSQVTMMFWYRQQPGQSLTLIATANQGSEATYESGFVIDKFPISRPNLTFSTLTVSNMSPEDSSIYLCSVEVETQYFGPGTRLLVL.

The CDR3 nucleotides read TGTGCCAGCAGCTTAAGGGATTCTAATGAAAAACTGTTTTTT. This translates into CASSLRDSNEKLFF. V and J are TRBV7-9 and TRBJ1-4, with D unclear. Germline V lookup: CDR1 SEHNR, CDR2 FQNEAQ (reference sequence). The CDR3 contains 14 residues. The V end was cut by 2 bases, the J end by 3 bases, with 7 bases between.

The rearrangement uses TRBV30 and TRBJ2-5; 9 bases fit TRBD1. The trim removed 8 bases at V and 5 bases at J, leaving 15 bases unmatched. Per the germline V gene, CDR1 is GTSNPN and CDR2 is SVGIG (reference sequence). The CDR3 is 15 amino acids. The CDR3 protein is CAGRRDRVSDETQYF. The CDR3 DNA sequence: TGTGCCGGACGCCGGGACAGGGTTTCGGATGAGACCCAGTACTTC.

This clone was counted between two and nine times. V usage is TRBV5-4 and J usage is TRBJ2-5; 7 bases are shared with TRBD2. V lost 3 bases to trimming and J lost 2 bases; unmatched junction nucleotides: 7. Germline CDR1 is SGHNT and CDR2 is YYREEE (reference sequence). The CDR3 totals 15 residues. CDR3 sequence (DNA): TGTGCCAGCAGCTCCTTCCTTAGCGGGCAAGAGACCCAGTACTTC. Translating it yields CASSSFLSGQETQYF. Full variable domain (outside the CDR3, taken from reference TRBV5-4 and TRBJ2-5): ETGVTQSPTHLIKTRGQQVTLRCSSQSGHNTVSWYQQALGQGPQFIFQYYREEENGRGNFPPRFSGLQFPNYSSELNVNALELDDSALYLCASSSFLSGQETQYFGPGTRLLVL.

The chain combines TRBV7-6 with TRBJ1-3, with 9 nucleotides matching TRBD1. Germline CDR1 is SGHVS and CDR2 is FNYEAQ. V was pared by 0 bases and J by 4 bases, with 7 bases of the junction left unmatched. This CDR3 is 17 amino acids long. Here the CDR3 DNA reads TGTGCCAGCAGCTTAGCCGAACAGGGGGCAGAAGGAAACACCATATATTTT. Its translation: CASSLAEQGAEGNTIYF.

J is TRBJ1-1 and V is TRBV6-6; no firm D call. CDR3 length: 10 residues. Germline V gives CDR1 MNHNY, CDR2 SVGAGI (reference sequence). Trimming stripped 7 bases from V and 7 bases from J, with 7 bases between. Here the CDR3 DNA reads TGTGCCAGCAAACTAAGTGAAGCTTTCTTT. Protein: CASKLSEAFF.

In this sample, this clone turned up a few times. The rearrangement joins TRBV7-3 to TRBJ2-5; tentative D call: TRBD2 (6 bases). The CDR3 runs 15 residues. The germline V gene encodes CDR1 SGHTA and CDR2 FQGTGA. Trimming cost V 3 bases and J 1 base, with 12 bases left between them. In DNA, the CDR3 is TGTGCCAGCAGCTTGCCCCCGACTAGCCAAGAGACCCAGTACTTC. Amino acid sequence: CASSLPPTSQETQYF. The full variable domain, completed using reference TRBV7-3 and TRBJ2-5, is GAGVSQTPSNKVTEKGKYVELRCDPISGHTALYWYRQSLGQGPEFLIYFQGTGAADDSGLPNDRFFAVRPEGSVSTLKIQRTERGDSAVYLCASSLPPTSQETQYFGPGTRLLVL.

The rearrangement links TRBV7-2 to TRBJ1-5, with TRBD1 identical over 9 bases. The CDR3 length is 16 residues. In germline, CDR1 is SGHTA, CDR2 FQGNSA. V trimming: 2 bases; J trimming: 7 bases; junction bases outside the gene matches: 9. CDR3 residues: CASSLLGQGMWQPQHF. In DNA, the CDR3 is TGTGCCAGCAGCTTATTAGGACAGGGGATGTGGCAGCCCCAGCATTTT.

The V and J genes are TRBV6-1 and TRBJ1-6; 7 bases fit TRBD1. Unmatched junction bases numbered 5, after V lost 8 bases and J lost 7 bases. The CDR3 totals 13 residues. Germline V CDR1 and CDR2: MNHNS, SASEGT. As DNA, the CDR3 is TGTGCCAGCTGGGGACAGAAAAATTCACCCCTCCACTTT. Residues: CASWGQKNSPLHF.

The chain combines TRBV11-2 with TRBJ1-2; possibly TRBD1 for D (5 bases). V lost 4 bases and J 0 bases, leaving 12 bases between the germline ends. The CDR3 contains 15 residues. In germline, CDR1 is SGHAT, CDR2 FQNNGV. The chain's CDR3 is CASSSRQLANYGYTF. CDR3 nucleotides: TGTGCCAGCAGCTCTCGACAGTTAGCTAACTATGGCTACACCTTC.

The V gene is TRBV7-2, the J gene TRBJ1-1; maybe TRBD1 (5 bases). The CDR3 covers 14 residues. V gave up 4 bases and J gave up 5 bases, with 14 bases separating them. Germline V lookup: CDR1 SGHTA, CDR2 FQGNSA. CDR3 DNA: TGTGCCAGCAGCTCACAGGTGGGGGAGACTGAAGCTTTCTTT. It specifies CASSSQVGETEAFF.

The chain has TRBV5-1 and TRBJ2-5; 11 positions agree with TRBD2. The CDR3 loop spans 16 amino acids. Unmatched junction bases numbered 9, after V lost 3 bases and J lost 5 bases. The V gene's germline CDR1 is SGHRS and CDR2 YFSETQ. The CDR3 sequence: CASSSPRTSGWETQYF. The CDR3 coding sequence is TGCGCCAGCAGCTCTCCTCGGACTAGCGGGTGGGAGACCCAGTACTTC.

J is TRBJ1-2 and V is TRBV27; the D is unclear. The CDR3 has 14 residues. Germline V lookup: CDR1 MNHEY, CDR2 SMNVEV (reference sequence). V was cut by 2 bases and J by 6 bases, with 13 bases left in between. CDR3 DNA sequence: TGTGCCAGCAGTTTAGACCAGGACCAAAATGGCTACACCTTC. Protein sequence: CASSLDQDQNGYTF.

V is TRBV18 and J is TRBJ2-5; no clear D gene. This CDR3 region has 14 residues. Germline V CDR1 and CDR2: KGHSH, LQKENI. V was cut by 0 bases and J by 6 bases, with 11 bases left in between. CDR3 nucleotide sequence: TGTGCCAGCTCACCACCGGCAGGATTCCAGACCCAGTACTTC. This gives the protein CASSPPAGFQTQYF.

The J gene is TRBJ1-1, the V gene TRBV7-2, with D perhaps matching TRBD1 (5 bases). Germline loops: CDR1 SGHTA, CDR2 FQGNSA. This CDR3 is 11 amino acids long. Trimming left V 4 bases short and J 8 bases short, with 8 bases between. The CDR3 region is CASSSRQEAFF. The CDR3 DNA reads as TGTGCCAGCAGCTCACGACAGGAAGCTTTCTTT. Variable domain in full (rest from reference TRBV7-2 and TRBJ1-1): GAGVSQSPSNKVTEKGKDVELRCDPISGHTALYWYRQSLGQGLEFLIYFQGNSAPDKSGLPSDRFSAERTGGSVSTLTIQRTQQEDSAVYLCASSSRQEAFFGQGTRLTVV.

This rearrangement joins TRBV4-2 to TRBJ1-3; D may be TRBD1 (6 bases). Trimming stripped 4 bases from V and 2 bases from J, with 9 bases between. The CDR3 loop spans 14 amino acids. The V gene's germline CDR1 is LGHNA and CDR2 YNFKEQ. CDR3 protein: CASSLGTPGNTIYF. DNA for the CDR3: TGTGCCAGCAGCCTCGGGACACCTGGAAACACCATATATTTT.

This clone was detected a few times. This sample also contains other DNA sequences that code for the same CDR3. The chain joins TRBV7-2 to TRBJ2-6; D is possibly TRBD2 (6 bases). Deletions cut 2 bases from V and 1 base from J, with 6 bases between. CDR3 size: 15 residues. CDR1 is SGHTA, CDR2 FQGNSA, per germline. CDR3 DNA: TGTGCCAGCAGCTTACGGGAGTCTGGGGCCAACGTCCTGACTTTC. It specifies CASSLRESGANVLTF.

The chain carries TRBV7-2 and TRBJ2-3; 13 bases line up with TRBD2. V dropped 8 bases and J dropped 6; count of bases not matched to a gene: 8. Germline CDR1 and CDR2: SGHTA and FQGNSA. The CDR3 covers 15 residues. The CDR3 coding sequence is TGTGCCAGCGCCGGACTAGCGGGGGCGGGGGATACGCAGTATTTT. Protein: CASAGLAGAGDTQYF.

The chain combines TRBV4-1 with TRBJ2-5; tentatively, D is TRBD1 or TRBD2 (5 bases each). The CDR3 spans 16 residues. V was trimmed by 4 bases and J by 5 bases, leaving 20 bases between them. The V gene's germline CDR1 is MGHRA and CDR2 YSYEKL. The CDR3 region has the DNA TGCGCCAGCAGCCCCATCCAGGGAGCCTTAAAGGAGACCCAGTACTTC. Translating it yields CASSPIQGALKETQYF.

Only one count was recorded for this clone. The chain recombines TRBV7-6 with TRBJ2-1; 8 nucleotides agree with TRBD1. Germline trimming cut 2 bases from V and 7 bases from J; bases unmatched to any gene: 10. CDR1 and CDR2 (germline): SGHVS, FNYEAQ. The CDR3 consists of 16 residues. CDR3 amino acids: CASSLISGTGDNEQFF. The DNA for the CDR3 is TGTGCCAGCAGCTTAATATCCGGGACAGGAGATAATGAGCAGTTCTTC. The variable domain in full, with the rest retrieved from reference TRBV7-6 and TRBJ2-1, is GAGVSQSPRYKVTKRGQDVALRCDPISGHVSLYWYRQALGQGPEFLTYFNYEAQQDKSGLPNDRFSAERPEGSISTLTIQRTEQRDSAMYRCASSLISGTGDNEQFFGPGTRLTVL.